Below are 6 T cell receptor beta chains sequenced from a single sample in a study of T cells in Graves' hyperthyroidism and ophthalmopathy. Amplification targeted TCR beta CDR3 regions from RNA transcripts. Primed by the HTBI set, a first-round RT-PCR was run on the TCR CDR3. TCRdb re-called the multiplex PCR reads through MiXCR, storing one row per CDR3 protein. This table holds a few hundred thousand distinct CDR3 sequences, about 16% found once. The source material was blood. The receptors derive from a woman in her 30s with Graves' ophthalmopathy.

This clonotype was seen at least ten times. The J gene is TRBJ2-7, the V gene TRBV20-1; possible D gene TRBD2, 5 bases. The CDR3 totals 15 residues. V lost 0 bases and J 3 bases, leaving 15 bases between the germline ends. Germline V gene sequence: CDR1 DFQATT, CDR2 SNEGSKA (reference sequence). CDR3 sequence: CSAREGLAVGYEQYF. In nucleotides, the CDR3 is TGCAGTGCTAGAGAAGGGCTAGCCGTAGGCTACGAGCAGTACTTC.

The chain couples TRBV6-5 to TRBJ2-2; TRBD1 aligns across 8 bases. The CDR3 runs to 21 residues. Trimming removed 0 bases from V and 0 bases from J; junction bases left unmatched: 15. From germline, CDR1 is MNHEY and CDR2 SVGAGI. The DNA for the CDR3 is TGTGCCAGCAGTTACTCGACGGGACAGGTGTTAAGCGGGTCGAACACCGGGGAGCTGTTTTTT. Its translation is CASSYSTGQVLSGSNTGELFF.

CDR3 sequence (DNA): TGCAGTGCTCAGATGGGGGCAGAGACCCAGTACTTC. Its protein is CSAQMGAETQYF. This chain links TRBV20-1 with TRBJ2-5, with a tentative D call TRBD1 (6 bases). Germline V lookup: CDR1 DFQATT, CDR2 SNEGSKA (reference sequence). Trimming stripped 5 bases from V and 4 bases from J, with 11 bases between. The CDR3 has 12 amino acids.

The sample holds many counts of this clonotype. The chain employs TRBV10-1 and TRBJ2-7; TRBD2 matches 8 bases. This CDR3 has 14 amino acids. With 6 bases clipped from V and 2 bases from J, the junction kept 6 bases outside the gene matches. Germline V CDR1 and CDR2: WNHNN, SYGVQD (reference sequence). The CDR3 protein is CASSSLADTYEQYF. DNA for the CDR3: TGCGCCAGCAGCTCACTAGCGGACACCTACGAGCAGTACTTC.

V usage is TRBV24-1 and J usage is TRBJ2-2; D may be TRBD1 (5 bases). Germline assignment: CDR1 KGHDR and CDR2 SFDVKD. V was clipped by 1 base and J by 5 bases, with 16 bases between them. The CDR3 has 17 residues. The CDR3 reads CATSDFRVGARTGELFF. CDR3 bases: TGTGCCACCAGTGATTTCCGTGTTGGGGCTCGAACCGGGGAGCTGTTTTTT.

This clonotype came up many times. The genes are TRBV2 and TRBJ2-3; the D gene is possibly TRBD1 (6 bases). Trimming cost V 7 bases and J 2 bases, with 10 bases left between them. Germline V gene lookup returns CDR1 SNHLY and CDR2 FYNNEI. CDR3 length equals 13 residues. CDR3 in amino acids: CASTRGITDTQYF. Written as DNA, the CDR3 is TGTGCCAGCACCAGGGGAATCACAGATACGCAGTATTTT.